This T cell receptor beta chain was sequenced in a study of tissue T cells after allogeneic stem cell transplantation. Study results and caveats: Across patients, clones rarely overlapped, yet motif clusters were shared tissue-specifically. Some tissue clones might be persisting host cells; their alloreactivity or antigen specificity was not determined. Blood and spleen captured only part of the tissue TCR repertoire.

This clone was seen only a few times. The antigen remains unidentified. Mouse germline and gene names are used. The sequence runs out 1 residue before the end of the CDR3; the remainder is reconstructed from the germline J gene. Some clones are missing from TCRdb's copy, which holds only in-frame ones; the method was immunoSEQ multiplex PCR. Of about 21,000 clones listed, 55% to 75% are singletons. Trimming removed 5 bases from V and 3 bases from J, with 11 bases in between. Germline V gene lookup returns CDR1 LGHDT and CDR2 YNNKQL (reference sequence). This CDR3 spans 14 amino acids. J is TRBJ1-5 and V is TRBV4; no clear D gene. The sequenced sample consisted of spleen. This receptor was taken from a female BALB/c mouse in good health. Strain MHC haplotype: H2-d. The CDR3 protein is CASSQVGFNQAPLF. The sequenced part of the CDR3 DNA is TGTGCCAGCAGCCAAGTCGGGTTCAACCAGGCTCCGCTT.